The clone carrying this T cell receptor beta chain was detected ten times or more. The antigen is unknown. This record belongs to a study of T cells in Graves' hyperthyroidism and ophthalmopathy. General study findings and limits: Most clonotypes that expanded in the thyroid above 0.001 also showed up in blood.

Authors of the study amplified TCR beta CDR3 regions from RNA transcripts. HTBI primers drove first-round RT-PCR of the TCR CDR3. TCRdb used MiXCR to reprocess the multiplex PCR reads, holding one entry per CDR3 protein. The data hold around 620,000 distinct CDR3 sequences, with around 15% observed a single time. Uncontrolled infection, other autoimmune disease, pregnancy and lactation each barred patients from inclusion. An approximately 10 ml volume of fresh peripheral blood provided the PBMCs. Germline V lookup: CDR1 MDHEN, CDR2 SYDVKM. This CDR3 is built from 17 residues. The junction had 6 bases not matched to a gene; V was cut back by 5 bases and J by 1 base.

Sequencing used blood. This chain joins TRBV28 and TRBJ1-5, with 12 bases matching TRBD1. The origin of this receptor is a woman in her twenties or thirties with Graves' hyperthyroidism. CDR3 DNA sequence: TGTGCCAGCAGTCTAGGGACAGGGGGCGGGAGCAATCAGCCCCAGCATTTT. Its protein product is CASSLGTGGGSNQPQHF. Full variable domain (remainder filled in from reference TRBV28 and TRBJ1-5): DVKVTQSSRYLVKRTGEKVFLECVQDMDHENMFWYRQDPGLGLRLIYFSYDVKMKEKGDIPEGYSVSREKKERFSLILESASTNQTSMYLCASSLGTGGGSNQPQHFGDGTRLSIL.